This section outlines one T cell receptor (beta chain) sequence together with its context. What it recognizes is unknown. TCRdb recomputed calls from the 5' RACE reads with MiXCR, one row per CDR3 protein. The data hold approximately 98,000 distinct CDR3 sequences, with 15% to 20% observed a single time. CDR1 is SQVTM, CDR2 ANQGSEA, per germline. The length of the CDR3 is 13 residues. V lost 7 bases to trimming and J lost 1 base, with 12 bases between them. This entry belongs to a study of T-cell memory formation after mild COVID-19. About the research overall: TCR clusters largely stayed donor specific.

General study results and limits: Specificity for SARS-CoV-2 was not confirmed among the second-wave clones peaking on day 37. Contracting CD4+ clones were located mainly in CM and EM, and CD8+ clones in EMRA. Later expanders leaned toward CD4+, whereas clones contracting from day 15 to 85 were balanced CD4/CD8.

This sequence originates from a young man who had mild COVID-19 (a few samples of this study predate the infection). Cell type and time point are not known. The sequenced sample consisted of PBMCs or a T cell subset sorted from them (not recorded which). The rearrangement uses TRBV29-1 and TRBJ2-3, with D unclear. CDR3 in DNA: TGCAGCGCCCTGGTGTATGGCACAGATACGCAGTATTTT. As protein: CSALVYGTDTQYF.